These 32 T cell receptor beta chains were sequenced from one sample in a study of blood T cell repertoires in COVID-19. The method was immunoSEQ multiplex PCR; TCRdb's version includes in-frame clones alone and lacks a portion of them. This table holds 300,000 to 350,000 clones, roughly 87% found once. Specimen: peripheral blood. Every receptor here comes from a man younger than 35 with active or convalescent COVID-19.

J is TRBJ2-7 and V is TRBV27; TRBD1 might be the D (5 bases). V lost 0 bases and J lost 6, with 9 bases in between. Germline V gene lookup returns CDR1 MNHEY and CDR2 SMNVEV (reference sequence). The CDR3 loop spans 13 amino acids. The CDR3 spells CASSLSGRVEQYF. As DNA, the CDR3 is TGTGCCAGCAGTTTATCGGGCAGGGTCGAGCAGTACTTC.

The chain links TRBV6-5 to TRBJ1-2; possibly TRBD1 for D (5 bases). Trimming pared 6 bases from V and 4 bases from J, leaving 12 bases between. This CDR3 comprises 13 residues. Germline V CDR1 and CDR2: MNHEY, SVGAGI. The CDR3 sequence is CASRRQRVYGYTF. DNA of the CDR3: TGTGCCAGCAGGAGACAGAGAGTCTATGGCTACACCTTC.

The V call is TRBV3-1 (or the pseudogene TRBV3-2), the J call TRBJ2-1; D not certain. Germline V gene sequence: CDR1 LGHDT, CDR2 YNNKEL (reference sequence). V dropped 3 bases and J dropped 5 bases, with 11 bases sitting between them. The CDR3 consists of 14 residues. The CDR3 reads CASSQPGGHNEQFF. CDR3 sequence (DNA): TGTGCCAGCAGCCAGCCGGGTGGCCACAATGAGCAGTTCTTC.

This clone was picked up one time. The chain employs TRBV10-3 and TRBJ2-1, with D possibly TRBD2 on 6 matching bases. V was cut by 7 bases and J by 8 bases, with 21 bases left in between. Germline assignment: CDR1 ENHRY and CDR2 SYGVKD. The CDR3 covers 15 residues. The CDR3 region is CAIKGMLASGYEQFF. The DNA of the CDR3 is TGTGCCATCAAGGGTATGCTAGCGAGCGGGTATGAGCAGTTCTTC.

The CDR3 here is CASSISGHSYEQYF. CDR3 sequence (DNA): TGTGCCAGCAGCATTAGCGGGCACTCCTACGAGCAGTACTTC. This chain links TRBV9 with TRBJ2-7; 7 bases are a match to TRBD2. This CDR3 has 14 residues. Germline loops: CDR1 SGDLS, CDR2 YYNGEE. The V and J ends lost 4 bases and 0 bases, in that order; junction bases with no gene match: 4.

V is TRBV7-9 and J is TRBJ2-2; TRBD2 matches at 9 bases. Trimming took 1 base from V and 6 from J; bases not matched to a gene: 9. The germline gives CDR1 SEHNR, CDR2 FQNEAQ (reference sequence). This CDR3 comprises 17 residues. CDR3 sequence: CASSLEGAGGPSGELFF. In nucleotides, the CDR3 is TGTGCCAGCAGCTTAGAGGGAGCGGGAGGTCCTTCCGGGGAGCTGTTTTTT.

Remarks on this clone: A read error may produce the germline difference seen at one junction end. This chain links TRBV6-2 or TRBV6-3 with TRBJ1-3, with D unresolved. CDR1 and CDR2 from the germline V gene are MNHEY and SVGEGT. This CDR3 region has 17 residues. The CDR3 region is CASRYSGGFNSGNTIYF. The CDR3 nucleotides read TGTGCCAGCAGATACTCCGGAGGGTTCAACTCTGGAAACACCATATATTTT.

The chain couples TRBV4-1 to TRBJ2-7; 8 nucleotides match TRBD2. The trim removed 0 bases at V and 6 bases at J, leaving 10 bases unmatched. CDR1 is MGHRA, CDR2 YSYEKL, per germline. The length of the CDR3 is 16 residues. DNA for the CDR3: TGCGCCAGCAGCCAAGAAGGTCTCCGGGAGGGCCTCGAGCAGTACTTC. Translating it yields CASSQEGLREGLEQYF.

The chain's CDR3 is CASSSGTIEPETQYF. The DNA for the CDR3 is TGTGCCAGCAGCTCTGGGACAATAGAACCTGAGACCCAGTACTTC. V is TRBV14 and J is TRBJ2-5, with D possibly TRBD1 on 6 matching bases. Germline-derived CDR1 and CDR2 are SGHDN and FVKESK. Trimming stripped 5 bases from V and 5 bases from J, with 18 bases between. CDR3 length equals 15 residues.

The V gene is TRBV19, the J gene TRBJ1-3; D is uncertain. The V end was cut by 4 bases, the J end by 0 bases, with 10 bases between. The germline V gene has CDR1 LNHDA and CDR2 SQIVND (reference sequence). The CDR3 spans 15 residues. The CDR3 sequence: CASSKQTFSGNTIYF. DNA of the CDR3: TGTGCCAGTAGTAAGCAGACATTCTCTGGAAACACCATATATTTT.

The rearrangement joins TRBV5-5 to TRBJ2-1; a possible D gene is TRBD1 (6 bases). The CDR3 has 13 amino acids. Trimming took 0 bases from V and 10 from J, leaving 11 bases between them. Germline lookup yields CDR1 SGHKS and CDR2 YYEKEE (reference sequence). The CDR3 DNA reads TGTGCCAGCAGCTTGGCCAGGGGTGGGGAGCAGTTCTTC. This translates into CASSLARGGEQFF.

The genes are TRBV9 and TRBJ2-1; the D gene is possibly TRBD2 (5 bases). V was pared by 2 bases and J by 7 bases, with 13 bases between. From germline, CDR1 is SGDLS and CDR2 YYNGEE. The CDR3 extends over 14 amino acids. The DNA of the CDR3 is TGTGCCAGCAGCGTCGGCGGGTTAGGGAATGAGCAGTTCTTC. It translates to CASSVGGLGNEQFF.

The genes are TRBV6-4 and TRBJ1-1; D uncertain. V lost 6 bases and J lost 0, with 8 bases in between. Germline loops: CDR1 MRHNA, CDR2 SNTAGT. The CDR3 spans 13 residues. The CDR3 coding sequence is TGTGCCAGCAGCCCACAGATGAACACTGAAGCTTTCTTT. Translated: CASSPQMNTEAFF.

This clone was seen once. The chain carries TRBV3-1 (or the pseudogene TRBV3-2) and TRBJ2-7; a weak D match, TRBD1 (5 bases). Germline lookup yields CDR1 LGHDT and CDR2 YNNKEL (reference sequence). V lost 1 base and J lost 2, with 9 bases in between. This CDR3 region has 14 residues. CDR3 in DNA: TGTGCCAGCAGCCAAGTACAGGATCCCTACGAGCAGTACTTC. Translated, it gives CASSQVQDPYEQYF.

Many counts were recorded for this clone. The chain employs TRBV18 and TRBJ2-7; D ambiguous. The V end lost 5 bases, the J end lost 2 bases, and 10 bases lay between the germline ends. The germline CDR1 and CDR2 sequences are KGHSH and LQKENI. The CDR3 runs 13 residues. CDR3 sequence (DNA): TGTGCCAGCTCATTTTCTCGTGCCTACGAGCAGTACTTC. Protein sequence: CASSFSRAYEQYF. Combining the CDR3 with reference TRBV18 and TRBJ2-7 gives the whole variable domain NAGVMQNPRHLVRRRGQEARLRCSPMKGHSHVYWYRQLPEEGLKFMVYLQKENIIDESGMPKERFSAEFPKEGPSILRIQQVVRGDSAAYFCASSFSRAYEQYFGPGTRLTVT.

This clone was counted once. The genes are TRBV28 and TRBJ1-4; D possibly corresponds to TRBD1 (6 bases). This CDR3 region has 15 residues. Germline CDR1 reads MDHEN; CDR2 reads SYDVKM. V lost 3 bases, J lost 3 bases, and 11 bases lay in between. As DNA, the CDR3 is TGTGCCAGCAGTTTGGGGGCTGGGGCTAATGAAAAACTGTTTTTT. Translated: CASSLGAGANEKLFF. The variable domain in full, completed from reference TRBV28 and TRBJ1-4, reads DVKVTQSSRYLVKRTGEKVFLECVQDMDHENMFWYRQDPGLGLRLIYFSYDVKMKEKGDIPEGYSVSREKKERFSLILESASTNQTSMYLCASSLGAGANEKLFFGSGTQLSVL.

V gene TRBV6-2 or TRBV6-3 combines with J gene TRBJ2-3; no reliable D call. V lost 0 bases, J lost 4 bases, and 5 bases lay in between. Germline loops: CDR1 MNHEY, CDR2 SVGEGT. The CDR3 extends over 13 amino acids. The CDR3 sequence: CASSYSASDTQYF. The DNA for the CDR3 is TGTGCCAGCAGTTACTCAGCATCAGATACGCAGTATTTT.

This clone was observed a handful of times. The genes are TRBV6-2 or TRBV6-3 and TRBJ1-2; 8 bases line up with TRBD1. The CDR3 has 14 residues. V was pared by 4 bases and J by 6 bases, with 7 bases of the junction left unmatched. Germline V gene lookup returns CDR1 MNHEY and CDR2 SVGEGT. CDR3 DNA: TGTGCCAGCAGTTTCGATCCCAGGGGGCATGGCTACACCTTC. It specifies CASSFDPRGHGYTF.

This clone was counted only a few times. This chain joins TRBV14 and TRBJ2-6; no definite D call. Germline lookup yields CDR1 SGHDN and CDR2 FVKESK. The germline V and J ends were trimmed by 6 bases and 1 base, with 13 bases remaining between them. This CDR3 spans 16 amino acids. The CDR3 nucleotides read TGTGCCAGCAGTCCGTTCCCCGGTTCTGGGGCCAACGTCCTGACTTTC. Protein: CASSPFPGSGANVLTF.

This clone turned up a few times. A junction boundary mismatches the germline segment, possibly from a read error. The chain links TRBV15 to TRBJ1-6; D is possibly TRBD1 (5 bases). CDR3 length: 15 amino acids. Looked up from germline, CDR1 is LNHNV and CDR2 is YYDKDF (reference sequence). The CDR3 DNA follows: TGTGCCACCAGCCAAGGGGTCTCCTTTAATTCACCCCTCCACTTT. It translates to CATSQGVSFNSPLHF.

This chain joins TRBV5-1 and TRBJ2-7; 9 bases are a match to TRBD2. Trimming took 0 bases from V and 0 from J; bases not matched to a gene: 1. CDR1 and CDR2 (germline): SGHRS, YFSETQ. The CDR3 contains 15 residues. CDR3 sequence (DNA): TGCGCCAGCAGCTTGGCTAGCGGGGTCTCCTACGAGCAGTACTTC. Its translation is CASSLASGVSYEQYF.

The chain carries TRBV6-5 and TRBJ1-4, with no clear D. V shed 2 bases and J shed 4 bases, with 8 bases lying between them. CDR1 is MNHEY, CDR2 SVGAGI, per germline. This CDR3 region has 14 residues. The CDR3 reads CASSYRSSNEKLFF. Written as DNA, the CDR3 is TGTGCCAGCAGTTACCGGTCGAGTAATGAAAAACTGTTTTTT.

The V gene is TRBV15, the J gene TRBJ2-3, with 11 bases lining up with TRBD2. This CDR3 region has 17 residues. Germline CDR1 reads LNHNV; CDR2 reads YYDKDF (reference sequence). V dropped 2 bases and J dropped 4; count of bases not matched to a gene: 8. As DNA, the CDR3 is TGTGCCACCAGCAGATTCCTAGCGGGAGGATCGGCAGATACGCAGTATTTT. It encodes CATSRFLAGGSADTQYF.

This sequence joins TRBV5-6 and TRBJ1-2, with 12 positions matching TRBD1. There are 14 residues in the CDR3. J lost 10 bases, V lost 2 bases, and 6 bases had no gene match. CDR1 is SGHDT and CDR2 is YYEEEE in the germline V gene. The DNA for the CDR3 is TGTGCCAGCAGCTTAGGCGGGACAGGGGGCGACTACACCTTC. Translating gives CASSLGGTGGDYTF.

The sample holds one count of this clone. The chain's CDR3 is CAGNHRDRESYNEQFF. The CDR3 DNA follows: TGTGCCGGAAACCACCGGGACAGGGAGTCCTACAATGAGCAGTTCTTC. This chain uses TRBV2 with TRBJ2-1; 9 bases match TRBD1. Trimming at V came to 11 bases and at J to 1 base, leaving 12 bases not matched to a gene. The germline gives CDR1 SNHLY, CDR2 FYNNEI. The CDR3 is made up of 16 amino acids.

The gene calls are TRBV14 and TRBJ2-5; weak D call: TRBD2 (5 bases). The CDR3 contains 14 residues. The V and J ends lost 2 bases and 7 bases respectively, with 14 bases between them. Germline V gene sequence: CDR1 SGHDN, CDR2 FVKESK. The DNA of the CDR3 is TGTGCCAGCAGCCAAAGCGGTCTCCTGGGGACCCAGTACTTC. This codes for CASSQSGLLGTQYF.

The chain is built from TRBV10-3 and TRBJ2-3, with 14 bases fitting TRBD2. The CDR3 contains 15 residues. Germline V gene data show CDR1 as ENHRY and CDR2 as SYGVKD. The ends lost 7 bases at V and 5 bases at J; junction bases unmatched: 5. CDR3 region: CAITTSGGAIDTQYF. CDR3 in DNA: TGTGCCATCACGACTAGCGGGGGGGCTATAGATACGCAGTATTTT.

The rearrangement uses TRBV5-1 and TRBJ1-4; D is possibly TRBD1 (6 bases). CDR1 and CDR2 (germline): SGHRS, YFSETQ. This CDR3 is 14 amino acids long. The germline V and J ends were trimmed by 2 bases and 5 bases, with 10 bases remaining between them. CDR3 residues: CASSFGTLNEKLFF. In DNA form, the CDR3 reads TGCGCCAGCAGCTTCGGGACACTAAATGAAAAACTGTTTTTT. Complete variable domain (other parts from reference TRBV5-1 and TRBJ1-4): KAGVTQTPRYLIKTRGQQVTLSCSPISGHRSVSWYQQTPGQGLQFLFEYFSETQRNKGNFPGRFSGRQFSNSRSEMNVSTLELGDSALYLCASSFGTLNEKLFFGSGTQLSVL.

This clone was seen only a few times. The chain employs TRBV20-1 and TRBJ1-2; D is uncertain. The CDR3 consists of 11 residues. Per germline, CDR1 DFQATT and CDR2 SNEGSKA (reference sequence). CDR3 bases: TGCAGCCTAAGAACTGGCTATGGCTACACCTTC. It yields the protein CSLRTGYGYTF.

This sequence joins TRBV7-6 and TRBJ2-3; TRBD1 is a possible D gene (6 bases). This CDR3 region has 15 residues. V shed 4 bases and J shed 5 bases, with 16 bases lying between them. CDR1 and CDR2 from the germline V gene are SGHVS and FNYEAQ. This chain's CDR3 is CASSSTGQNRDTQYF. The CDR3 region has the DNA TGTGCCAGCAGCTCGACAGGACAGAATAGAGATACGCAGTATTTT.

CDR3 bases: TGTGCCAGCAGATCCGGGACAGGACCCACAGATACGCAGTATTTT. Translation: CASRSGTGPTDTQYF. The chain employs TRBV5-4 and TRBJ2-3, with TRBD1 matching over 8 bases. The CDR3 spans 15 residues. The germline V gene encodes CDR1 SGHNT and CDR2 YYREEE (reference sequence). Germline trimming cut 5 bases from V and 2 bases from J; bases unmatched to any gene: 7.

The chain recombines TRBV12-5 with TRBJ2-1; TRBD2 aligns across 7 bases. V lost 8 bases to trimming and J lost 4 bases; unmatched junction nucleotides: 2. Germline assignment: CDR1 LGHNT and CDR2 FRNRAP. The CDR3 sequence is 12 residues long. CDR3 coding DNA: TGTGCTAGTAGGCGGGGGTACAATGAGCAGTTCTTC. This codes for CASRRGYNEQFF.